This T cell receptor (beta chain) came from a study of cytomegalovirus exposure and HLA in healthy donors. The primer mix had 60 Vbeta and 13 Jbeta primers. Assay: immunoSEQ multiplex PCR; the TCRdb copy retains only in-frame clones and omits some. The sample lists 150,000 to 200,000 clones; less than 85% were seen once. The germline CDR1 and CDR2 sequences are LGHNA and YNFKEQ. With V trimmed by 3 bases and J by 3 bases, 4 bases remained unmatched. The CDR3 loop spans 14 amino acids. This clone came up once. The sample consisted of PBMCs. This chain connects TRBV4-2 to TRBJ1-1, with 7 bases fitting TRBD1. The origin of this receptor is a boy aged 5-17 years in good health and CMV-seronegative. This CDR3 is CASSQNRGYTEAFF. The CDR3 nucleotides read TGTGCCAGCAGCCAGAACAGGGGTTACACTGAAGCTTTCTTT.